A single sample gave rise to the 3 T cell receptor beta chains below, sequenced in a study of a mutant IDH1 vaccine in newly diagnosed glioma. Sample time point: week 11, during vaccination. It was 300 ug of mutant IDH1 20-mer peptide that made up each vaccine dose, given with topical imiquimod. These receptors lack a known antigen. Repertoires were generated with immunoSEQ multiplex PCR, while TCRdb's copy carries only in-frame clones and drops some. This table has tens of thousands of clones, about 70% appearing once. Sequences were derived from peripheral blood mononuclear cells (PBMCs), sampled from a glioma patient whose treatment included an IDH1 peptide vaccine. These receptors all stem from a man aged 18 to 30 with glioma. Some clones in this sample may be carry-over from other donors' samples.

This sequence joins TRBV28 and TRBJ1-1, with D hard to call. CDR3 length: 11 residues. V lost 6 bases and J 3 bases, leaving 5 bases between the germline ends. Per germline, CDR1 MDHEN and CDR2 SYDVKM. The CDR3 sequence: CASRRYTEAFF. CDR3 in DNA: TGTGCCAGCAGACGGTACACTGAAGCTTTCTTT. Combining the CDR3 with reference TRBV28 and TRBJ1-1 gives the whole variable domain DVKVTQSSRYLVKRTGEKVFLECVQDMDHENMFWYRQDPGLGLRLIYFSYDVKMKEKGDIPEGYSVSREKKERFSLILESASTNQTSMYLCASRRYTEAFFGQGTRLTVV.

This chain connects TRBV5-4 to TRBJ1-2; D is unclear. The CDR3 contains 13 residues. Trimming cost V 1 base and J 4 bases, with 8 bases left between them. Per the germline V gene, CDR1 is SGHNT and CDR2 is YYREEE (reference sequence). DNA of the CDR3: TGTGCCAGCAGCTTGACAGCAACCTATGGCTACACCTTC. Translated, it gives CASSLTATYGYTF.

J is TRBJ2-7 and V is TRBV6-6; possible D gene TRBD2, 5 bases. The CDR3 length is 14 residues. CDR1 is MNHNY and CDR2 is SVGAGI in the germline V gene (reference sequence). With 2 bases removed from V and 4 bases from J, the gap between germline ends came to 12 bases. CDR3 protein: CASSYPLLGYEQYF. CDR3 in DNA: TGTGCCAGCAGTTACCCTCTACTAGGATACGAGCAGTACTTC.